The 22 T cell receptor beta chains below were found in one sample sequenced in a study of identical twins. One entry per CDR3 protein results from TCRdb running MiXCR on the 5' RACE reads. The table shows hundreds of thousands of distinct CDR3 sequences, with approximately 13% occurring only once. Separately, the same data were catalogued under a study of yellow fever vaccine responses in identical twins.

The sequencing sample was made of PBMCs. The receptors originated from a woman aged 18-29 years in good health.

This clonotype was detected ten times or more. This sequence joins TRBV11-1 and TRBJ1-6; D is perhaps TRBD1 (5 bases). Looked up from germline, CDR1 is SGHAT and CDR2 is FQDESV (reference sequence). The CDR3 extends over 18 amino acids. The V end was cut by 5 bases, the J end by 0 bases, with 17 bases between. CDR3 in DNA: TGTGCCAGCAGCGGAGACCGGGGGAGTAGCTCCTATAATTCACCCCTCCACTTT. Its protein is CASSGDRGSSSYNSPLHF.

This clonotype was seen only a few times. The chain links TRBV3-1 to TRBJ2-1; 7 bases map to TRBD2. The CDR3 contains 15 residues. Losses at the gene ends were 4 bases for V and 2 bases for J; bases not matched to a gene: 5. Germline CDR1 reads LGHDT; CDR2 reads YNNKEL (reference sequence). Here the CDR3 DNA reads TGTGCCAGCAGCCCACGGGAGGTCACCTACAATGAGCAGTTCTTC. Amino acids: CASSPREVTYNEQFF.

This clonotype came up many times. V is TRBV7-8 and J is TRBJ2-7; TRBD1 matches 7 bases. The V segment lost 4 bases and the J segment 3 bases; nucleotides outside the gene matches: 6. From germline, CDR1 is SGHVS and CDR2 FQNEAQ. This CDR3 comprises 14 residues. DNA of the CDR3: TGTGCCAGCAGCTCAACCGGGACAGACTACGAGCAGTACTTC. This codes for CASSSTGTDYEQYF.

This clonotype was counted between two and nine times. The CDR3 spells CASSLFWGRNIQYF. CDR3 in DNA: TGTGCCAGCAGTTTATTCTGGGGGCGGAACATTCAGTACTTC. The V gene is TRBV28, the J gene TRBJ2-4; TRBD1 might be the D (6 bases). Trimming left V 1 base short and J 7 bases short, with 11 bases between. Germline CDR1 reads MDHEN; CDR2 reads SYDVKM. This CDR3 region has 14 residues.

This clonotype was seen repeatedly, ten times or more. The chain combines TRBV12-3 or TRBV12-4 with TRBJ2-1; TRBD2 matches at 8 bases. This CDR3 region has 15 residues. V shed 7 bases, J shed 4 bases, and the junction held 9 bases outside the gene matches. In DNA, the CDR3 is TGTGCCAGCAAATCTAGGGCGGGGGGTTACAATGAGCAGTTCTTC. It translates to CASKSRAGGYNEQFF.

The chain employs TRBV6-4 and TRBJ2-1; 8 bases agree with TRBD2. Germline-derived CDR1 and CDR2 are MRHNA and SNTAGT. J lost 4 bases, V lost 4 bases, and 0 bases had no gene match. The CDR3 has 13 residues. The CDR3 DNA follows: TGTGCCAGCAGTGCGGGGGGGTACAATGAGCAGTTCTTC. Its protein is CASSAGGYNEQFF.

This clonotype was recorded a few times. The V gene is TRBV12-3 or TRBV12-4, the J gene TRBJ1-6, with D unresolved. The CDR3 runs to 14 residues. Trimming took 5 bases from V and 6 from J, leaving 11 bases between them. The CDR3: CASSVAGVNSPLHF. The DNA of the CDR3 is TGTGCCAGCAGTGTCGCCGGGGTTAATTCACCCCTCCACTTT.

In its sample, this clonotype was seen once. The gene calls are TRBV7-6 and TRBJ2-6; 9 nucleotides align to TRBD1. The CDR3 sequence is 16 residues long. CDR1 is SGHVS and CDR2 is FNYEAQ in the germline V gene. Trimming at V came to 2 bases and at J to 4 bases, leaving 3 bases not matched to a gene. The CDR3 sequence is CASSLSGTGGANVLTF. Here the CDR3 DNA reads TGTGCCAGCAGCTTATCAGGGACAGGGGGGGCCAACGTCCTGACTTTC.

This clonotype was observed at least ten times. This chain joins TRBV6-1 and TRBJ2-3, with 8 nucleotides matching TRBD2. V lost 7 bases, J lost 4 bases, and 7 bases stayed unmatched. This CDR3 is 14 amino acids long. Germline loops: CDR1 MNHNS, CDR2 SASEGT. The CDR3 DNA reads TGTGCCAGCACCGGAGCGGGAGTCCCAGATACGCAGTATTTT. Protein: CASTGAGVPDTQYF.

V is TRBV6-1 and J is TRBJ2-3; D is tentatively TRBD1 or TRBD2 (6 bases each). The germline V and J ends were trimmed by 4 bases and 4 bases, with 12 bases remaining between them. Germline assignment: CDR1 MNHNS and CDR2 SASEGT. The CDR3 covers 14 residues. This CDR3 is CASSGGAGADTQYF. The CDR3 DNA follows: TGTGCCAGCAGTGGGGGGGCAGGGGCAGATACGCAGTATTTT.

The chain is built from TRBV5-5 and TRBJ2-5; 7 bases fit TRBD2. V shed 2 bases, J shed 5 bases, and the junction held 12 bases outside the gene matches. The germline V gene has CDR1 SGHKS and CDR2 YYEKEE (reference sequence). The CDR3 has 16 residues. CDR3 coding DNA: TGTGCCAGCAGCTTAGGGGAGACTAGCAAGTTGGAGACCCAGTACTTC. Residues: CASSLGETSKLETQYF.

This clonotype was picked up a small number of times. This rearrangement joins TRBV19 to TRBJ1-6, with 10 nucleotides matching TRBD1. The CDR3 is 18 amino acids. Trimming cost V 7 bases and J 4 bases; bases outside gene matches: 13. The germline V gene has CDR1 LNHDA and CDR2 SQIVND (reference sequence). Here the CDR3 reads CASKPRGDRGLYNSPLHF. CDR3 in DNA: TGTGCCAGTAAGCCCAGAGGGGACAGGGGACTTTATAATTCACCCCTCCACTTT.

The chain couples TRBV24-1 to TRBJ2-1; D ambiguous. V was clipped by 7 bases and J by 8 bases, with 8 bases between them. Germline CDR1 reads KGHDR; CDR2 reads SFDVKD. This CDR3 comprises 11 residues. The CDR3 loop reads CATRVGDEQFF. The CDR3 DNA is TGTGCCACCAGGGTAGGCGATGAGCAGTTCTTC.

The V call is TRBV15, the J call TRBJ2-3; TRBD1 matches at 8 bases. The CDR3 is 14 amino acids. The germline CDR1 and CDR2 sequences are LNHNV and YYDKDF (reference sequence). The J segment lost 2 bases and the V segment lost 3 bases, leaving 1 base of the junction unmatched. This CDR3 reads CATSRTGATDTQYF. The CDR3 bases are TGTGCCACCAGCAGGACAGGGGCCACAGATACGCAGTATTTT.

This clonotype was seen a few times. CDR3 residues: CASSQAPGTASYEQYV. CDR3 DNA sequence: TGTGCCAGCAGCCAAGCCCCGGGGACAGCGTCCTACGAGCAGTACGTC. The rearrangement joins TRBV3-1 to TRBJ2-7; TRBD1 matches at 7 bases. The CDR3 is 16 amino acids. The germline CDR1 and CDR2 sequences are LGHDT and YNNKEL (reference sequence). V shed 1 base and J 1 base; nucleotides not matched to a gene: 7.

Note on this clonotype: With a much larger clone just one base away, this may be a read error. V usage is TRBV12-3 or TRBV12-4 and J usage is TRBJ2-1; 7 nucleotides match TRBD2. The CDR3 loop spans 15 amino acids. The CDR3 sequence is CASNKAGPSYNKQFF. CDR3 nucleotides: TGTGCCAGCAATAAAGCGGGGCCCTCCTACAATAAGCAGTTCTTC.

This clonotype was counted many times. The CDR3 protein is CASAKDTTNYGYTF. The CDR3 DNA reads as TGCGCCAGCGCCAAGGACACCACTAACTATGGCTACACCTTC. V and J are TRBV5-1 and TRBJ1-2; TRBD1 might be the D (5 bases). This CDR3 is built from 14 residues. CDR1 SGHRS and CDR2 YFSETQ come from the germline V gene. V was shortened by 7 bases and J by 0 bases, with 13 bases between the two germline ends.

In this sample, this clonotype turned up a few times. The rearrangement uses TRBV11-2 and TRBJ2-2; TRBD1 is a possible D gene (6 bases). In germline, CDR1 is SGHAT, CDR2 FQNNGV. This CDR3 has 12 residues. V was pared by 1 base and J by 13 bases, with 10 bases between. The CDR3 protein is CASSLGGGRLFF. DNA of the CDR3: TGTGCCAGCAGCTTAGGAGGGGGACGGCTGTTTTTT.

A few counts support this clonotype. The gene calls are TRBV7-9 and TRBJ1-1; tentative D call: TRBD1 (6 bases). Germline CDR1 SEHNR, CDR2 FQNEAQ (reference sequence). This CDR3 has 14 amino acids. Trimming pared 4 bases from V and 4 bases from J, leaving 13 bases between. The CDR3 loop is CASSSAGDGTEAFF. As DNA, the CDR3 is TGTGCCAGCAGCTCCGCAGGGGATGGCACTGAAGCTTTCTTT.

Of note for this clonotype: One junction end disagrees with the germline gene, perhaps due to a read error. The chain joins TRBV7-9 to TRBJ1-1; 8 positions agree with TRBD1. The CDR3 extends over 15 amino acids. Per germline, CDR1 SEHNR and CDR2 FQNEAQ (reference sequence). The CDR3 is CASSFADRANIEAFF. The CDR3 bases are TGTGCCAGCAGCTTCGCGGACAGGGCGAACATTGAAGCTTTCTTT. The whole variable domain, remainder taken from reference TRBV7-9 and TRBJ1-1, is DTGVSQNPRHKITKRGQNVTFRCDPISEHNRLYWYRQTLGQGPEFLTYFQNEAQLEKSRLLSDRFSAERPKGSFSTLEIQRTEQGDSAMYLCASSFADRANIEAFFGQGTRLTVV.

This clonotype was counted between two and nine times. The chain joins TRBV20-1 to TRBJ2-3; D is unclear. CDR1 is DFQATT, CDR2 SNEGSKA, per germline (reference sequence). Deletions cut 1 base from V and 2 bases from J, with 13 bases between. CDR3 size: 15 residues. The CDR3 nucleotides are TGCAGTGCTAGAGTTGCGCGACCCTTCACAGATACGCAGTATTTT. This sequence encodes CSARVARPFTDTQYF.

The J gene is TRBJ1-4, the V gene TRBV6-5; no reliable D call. There are 15 residues in the CDR3. The V end lost 2 bases, the J end lost 0 bases, and 7 bases lay between the germline ends. CDR1 MNHEY and CDR2 SVGAGI come from the germline V gene. The CDR3 DNA reads TGTGCCAGCAGTTACGCCGGACCAACTAATGAAAAACTGTTTTTT. Translation gives CASSYAGPTNEKLFF.